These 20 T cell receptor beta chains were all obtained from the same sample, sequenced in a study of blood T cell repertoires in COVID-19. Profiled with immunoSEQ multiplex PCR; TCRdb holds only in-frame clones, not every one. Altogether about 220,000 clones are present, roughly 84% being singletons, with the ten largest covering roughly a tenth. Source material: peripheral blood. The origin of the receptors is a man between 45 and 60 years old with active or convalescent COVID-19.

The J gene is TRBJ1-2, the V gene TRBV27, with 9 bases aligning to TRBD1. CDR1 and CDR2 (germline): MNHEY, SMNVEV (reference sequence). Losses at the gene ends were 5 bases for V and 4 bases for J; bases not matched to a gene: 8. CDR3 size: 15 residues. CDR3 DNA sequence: TGTGCCAGCAGTGCAACAGGGGGCAGGCTCTATGGCTACACCTTC. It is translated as CASSATGGRLYGYTF.

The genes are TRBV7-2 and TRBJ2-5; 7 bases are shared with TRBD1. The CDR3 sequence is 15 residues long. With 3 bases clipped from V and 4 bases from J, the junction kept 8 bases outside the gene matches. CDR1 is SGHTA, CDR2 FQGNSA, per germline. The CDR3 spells CASSFEGARVETQYF. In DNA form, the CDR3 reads TGTGCCAGCAGCTTCGAGGGGGCGCGAGTAGAGACCCAGTACTTC.

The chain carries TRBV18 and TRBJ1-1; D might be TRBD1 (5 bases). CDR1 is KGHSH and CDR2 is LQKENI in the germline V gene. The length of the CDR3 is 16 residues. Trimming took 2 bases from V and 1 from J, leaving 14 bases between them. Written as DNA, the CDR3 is TGTGCCAGCTCACCAGGGGGGGAACGGAAGAACACTGAAGCTTTCTTT. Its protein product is CASSPGGERKNTEAFF.

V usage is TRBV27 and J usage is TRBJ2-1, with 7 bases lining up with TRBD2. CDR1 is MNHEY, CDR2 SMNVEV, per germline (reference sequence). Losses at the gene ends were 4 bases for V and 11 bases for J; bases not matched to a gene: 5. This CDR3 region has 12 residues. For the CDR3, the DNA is TGTGCCAGCAGTTCATCAGCGGGGAAGCAGTTCTTC. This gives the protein CASSSSAGKQFF.

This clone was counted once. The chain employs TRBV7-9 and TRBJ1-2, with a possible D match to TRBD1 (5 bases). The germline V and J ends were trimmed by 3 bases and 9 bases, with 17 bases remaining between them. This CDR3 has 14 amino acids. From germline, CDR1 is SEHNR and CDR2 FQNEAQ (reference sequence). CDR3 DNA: TGTGCCAGCAGCTTGGGTGGGGCAGGGAAAAGCTACACCTTC. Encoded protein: CASSLGGAGKSYTF.

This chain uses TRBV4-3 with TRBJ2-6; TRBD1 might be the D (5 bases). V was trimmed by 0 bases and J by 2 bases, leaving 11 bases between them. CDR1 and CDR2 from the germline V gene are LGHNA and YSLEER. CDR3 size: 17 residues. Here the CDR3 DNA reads TGCGCCAGCAGCCAAGAACAAGGGGCGGCTGGGGCCAACGTCCTGACTTTC. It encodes CASSQEQGAAGANVLTF.

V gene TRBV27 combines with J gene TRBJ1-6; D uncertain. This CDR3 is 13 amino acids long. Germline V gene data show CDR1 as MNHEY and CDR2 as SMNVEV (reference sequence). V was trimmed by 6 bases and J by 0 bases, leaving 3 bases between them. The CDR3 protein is CASSYSYNSPLHF. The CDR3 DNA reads TGTGCCAGCAGCTACTCCTATAATTCACCCCTCCACTTT.

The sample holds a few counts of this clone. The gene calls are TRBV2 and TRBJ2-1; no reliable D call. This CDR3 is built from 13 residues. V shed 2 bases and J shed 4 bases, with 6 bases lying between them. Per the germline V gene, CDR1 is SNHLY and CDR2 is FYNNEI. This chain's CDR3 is CASSESLYNEQFF. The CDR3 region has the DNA TGTGCCAGCAGTGAATCTTTGTACAATGAGCAGTTCTTC.

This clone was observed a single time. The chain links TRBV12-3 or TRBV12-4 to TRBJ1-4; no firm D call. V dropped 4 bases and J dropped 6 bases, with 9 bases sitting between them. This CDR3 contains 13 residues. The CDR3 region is CASSSRNYEKLFF. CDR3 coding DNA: TGTGCCAGCAGTTCGCGGAATTATGAAAAACTGTTTTTT.

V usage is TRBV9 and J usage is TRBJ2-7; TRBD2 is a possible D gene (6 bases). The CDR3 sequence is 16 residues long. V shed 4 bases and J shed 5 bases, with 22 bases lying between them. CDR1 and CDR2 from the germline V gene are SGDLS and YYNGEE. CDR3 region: CASSLLSSDPVHEQYF. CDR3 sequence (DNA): TGTGCCAGCAGCCTCCTATCTAGCGACCCGGTCCACGAGCAGTACTTC.

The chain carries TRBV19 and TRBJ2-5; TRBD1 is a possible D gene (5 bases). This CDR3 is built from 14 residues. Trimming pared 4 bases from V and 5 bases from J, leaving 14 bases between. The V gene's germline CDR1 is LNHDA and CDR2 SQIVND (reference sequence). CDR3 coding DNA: TGTGCCAGTAGTAGATCAGGGCAGACCGAGACCCAGTACTTC. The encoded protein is CASSRSGQTETQYF.

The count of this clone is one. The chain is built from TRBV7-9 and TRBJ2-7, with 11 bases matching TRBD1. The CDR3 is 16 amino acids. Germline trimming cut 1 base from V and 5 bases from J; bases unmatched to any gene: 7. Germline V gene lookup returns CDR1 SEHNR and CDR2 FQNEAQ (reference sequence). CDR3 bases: TGTGCCAGCAGCTTAGTTGCGGGACAGGGGGTCAACGAGCAGTACTTC. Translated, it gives CASSLVAGQGVNEQYF.

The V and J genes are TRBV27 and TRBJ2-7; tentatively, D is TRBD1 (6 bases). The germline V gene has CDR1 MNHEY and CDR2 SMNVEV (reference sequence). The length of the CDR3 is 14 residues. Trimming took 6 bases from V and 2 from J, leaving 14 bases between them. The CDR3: CASSSLQGPYEQYF. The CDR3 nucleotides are TGTGCCAGCAGCTCCCTCCAGGGGCCCTACGAGCAGTACTTC.

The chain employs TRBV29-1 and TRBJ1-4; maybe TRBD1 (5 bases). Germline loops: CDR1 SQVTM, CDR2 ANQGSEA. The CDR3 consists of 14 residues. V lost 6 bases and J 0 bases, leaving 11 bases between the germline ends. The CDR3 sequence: CSVRGHSTNEKLFF. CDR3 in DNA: TGCAGCGTAAGGGGCCACTCAACTAATGAAAAACTGTTTTTT.

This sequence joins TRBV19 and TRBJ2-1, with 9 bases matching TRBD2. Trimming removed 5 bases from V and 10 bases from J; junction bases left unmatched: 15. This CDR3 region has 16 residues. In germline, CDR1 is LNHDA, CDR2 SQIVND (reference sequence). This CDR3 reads CASSPEAALLAGEQFF. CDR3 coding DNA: TGTGCCAGTAGTCCTGAAGCGGCACTCCTAGCGGGAGAGCAGTTCTTC.

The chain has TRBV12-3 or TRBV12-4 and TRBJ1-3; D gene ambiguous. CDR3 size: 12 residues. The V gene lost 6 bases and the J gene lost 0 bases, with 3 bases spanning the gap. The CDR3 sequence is CASSNSGNTIYF. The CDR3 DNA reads TGTGCCAGCAGCAACTCTGGAAACACCATATATTTT.

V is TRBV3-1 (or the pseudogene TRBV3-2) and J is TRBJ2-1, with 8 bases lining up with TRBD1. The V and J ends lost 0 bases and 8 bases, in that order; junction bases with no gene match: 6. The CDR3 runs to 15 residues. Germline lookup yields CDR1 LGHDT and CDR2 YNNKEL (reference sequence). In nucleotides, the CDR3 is TGTGCCAGCAGCCAAGACCGGACAGGGTCGGATGAGCAGTTCTTC. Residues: CASSQDRTGSDEQFF.

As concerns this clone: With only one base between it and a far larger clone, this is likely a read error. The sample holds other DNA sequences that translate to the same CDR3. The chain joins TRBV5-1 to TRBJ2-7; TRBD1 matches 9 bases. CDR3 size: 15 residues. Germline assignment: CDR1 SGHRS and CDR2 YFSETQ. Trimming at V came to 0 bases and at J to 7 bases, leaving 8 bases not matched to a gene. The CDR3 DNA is TGCGCCAGCAGCTTGGGTGGGGGACAGGGCGAGGAGCAGTACTTC. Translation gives CASSLGGGQGEEQYF.

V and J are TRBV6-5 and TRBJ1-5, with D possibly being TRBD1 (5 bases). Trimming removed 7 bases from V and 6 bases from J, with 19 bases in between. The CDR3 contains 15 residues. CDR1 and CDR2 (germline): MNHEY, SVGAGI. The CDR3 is CASKFGGQRGQPQHF. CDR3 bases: TGTGCCAGCAAATTCGGGGGTCAGCGGGGTCAGCCCCAGCATTTT.

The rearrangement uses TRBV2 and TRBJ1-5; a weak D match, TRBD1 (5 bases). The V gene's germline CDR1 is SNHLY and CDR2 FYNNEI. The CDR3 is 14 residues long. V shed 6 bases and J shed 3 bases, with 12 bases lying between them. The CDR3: CASRGDSFNQPQHF. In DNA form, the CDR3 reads TGTGCCAGCAGAGGCGACAGTTTCAATCAGCCCCAGCATTTT.